This T cell receptor beta chain emerged from a study of cytomegalovirus exposure and HLA in healthy donors. Using immunoSEQ multiplex PCR, the repertoire was profiled, and TCRdb retains in-frame clones only, with some absent. The table has 150,000 to 200,000 clones, 85% seen once. A note on this clone: Its antigen is still unknown.

Trimming left V 6 bases short and J 4 bases short, with 9 bases between. CDR1 and CDR2 (germline): DFQATT, SNEGSKA (reference sequence). CDR3 length: 11 amino acids. Separation from the roughly 670-subject first cohort characterized the roughly 120-subject validation cohort, to which the donors belonged. Study-level results: The classifier, whose performance was assessed in both the original and validation cohorts, reportedly diagnosed cytomegalovirus status with high specificity and sensitivity.

The sequence derives from a man between 18 and 29 years old in good health and CMV-seropositive. Sequenced material: PBMCs. This rearrangement joins TRBV20-1 to TRBJ1-1, with D possibly being TRBD1 (6 bases). The CDR3 loop reads CSARGSTEAFF. The CDR3 nucleotides read TGCAGTGCGAGGGGGAGCACTGAAGCTTTCTTT.